The 2 T cell receptor beta chains below were found in one sample sequenced in a study of T cell responses to AZD1222 COVID-19 vaccine. Sequencing was performed with immunoSEQ multiplex PCR; in TCRdb, only in-frame clones are kept and a portion is missing. The table shows about 110,000 clones, with approximately 92% occurring only once. The material was peripheral blood, obtained on day 0 of AZD1222 vaccination. The source is an adult in good health.

This CDR3 is CASSRDSGFYEQYF. The CDR3 nucleotides are TGTGCCAGCAGCCGGGACAGCGGATTCTACGAGCAGTACTTC. V usage is TRBV27 and J usage is TRBJ2-7; 7 bases are shared with TRBD1. This CDR3 comprises 14 residues. Germline CDR1 reads MNHEY; CDR2 reads SMNVEV (reference sequence). The V segment lost 6 bases and the J segment 3 bases; nucleotides outside the gene matches: 8.

This clone was seen once. The chain is built from TRBV28 and TRBJ1-2; possible D gene TRBD1, 5 bases. Trimming stripped 3 bases from V and 0 bases from J, with 20 bases between. Per germline, CDR1 MDHEN and CDR2 SYDVKM. There are 18 residues in the CDR3. CDR3 DNA sequence: TGTGCCAGCAGTTTTCTCGCCCCACGGACACAGGCTAACTATGGCTACACCTTC. Residues: CASSFLAPRTQANYGYTF.